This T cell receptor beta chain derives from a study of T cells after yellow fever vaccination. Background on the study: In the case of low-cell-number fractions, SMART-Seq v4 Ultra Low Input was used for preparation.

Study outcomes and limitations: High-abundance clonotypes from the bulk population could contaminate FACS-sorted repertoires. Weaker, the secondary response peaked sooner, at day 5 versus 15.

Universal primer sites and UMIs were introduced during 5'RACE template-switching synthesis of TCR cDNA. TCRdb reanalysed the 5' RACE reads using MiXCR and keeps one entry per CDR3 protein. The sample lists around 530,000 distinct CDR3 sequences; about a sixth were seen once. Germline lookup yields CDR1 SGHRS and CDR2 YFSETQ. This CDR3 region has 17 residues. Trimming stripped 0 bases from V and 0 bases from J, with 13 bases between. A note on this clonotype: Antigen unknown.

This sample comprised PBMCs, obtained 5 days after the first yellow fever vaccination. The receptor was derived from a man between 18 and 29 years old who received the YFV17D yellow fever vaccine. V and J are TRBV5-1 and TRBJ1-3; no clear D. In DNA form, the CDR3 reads TGCGCCAGCAGCTTGGGTCCGGGGAAGAGCTCTGGAAACACCATATATTTT. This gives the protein CASSLGPGKSSGNTIYF.